One and the same sample provided the 14 T cell receptor beta chains below, sequenced in a study of CD8+ T cells in alopecia areata. The authors extracted RNA and reverse transcribed it into cDNA as the sequencing template. TCRdb's copy holds only in-frame clones and misses some; the assay was immunoSEQ multiplex PCR. The data show about 190,000 clones, with 55% to 70% seen just once and about 0.65% held by the top ten. Sample treatment: oral pan-JAK inhibitor, 5-10 mg twice daily. Sequencing was performed on CD4+ T cells sorted from blood, taken at week 4, from a patient treated with tofacitinib. Every receptor here comes from a human donor with alopecia areata.

This clone was recorded a few times. The chain couples TRBV14 to TRBJ2-2; the D is unclear. This CDR3 has 13 amino acids. Germline assignment: CDR1 SGHDN and CDR2 FVKESK. V was shortened by 4 bases and J by 3 bases, with 6 bases between the two germline ends. The CDR3, as DNA: TGTGCCAGCAGCCGAGAATACACCGGGGAGCTGTTTTTT. Translating it yields CASSREYTGELFF.

This chain links TRBV20-1 with TRBJ2-1; 7 nucleotides match TRBD2. CDR3 size: 11 residues. Germline CDR1 and CDR2: DFQATT and SNEGSKA (reference sequence). Here the CDR3 DNA reads TGCAGCGTCTGGGGAGGGAATGAGCAGTTCTTC. It encodes CSVWGGNEQFF.

The chain carries TRBV29-1 and TRBJ2-5; D is unclear. The DNA end is a closer match to TRBJ2-7, so the J assignment may be wrong. From germline, CDR1 is SQVTM and CDR2 ANQGSEA. The CDR3 runs to 11 residues. The DNA for the CDR3 is TGCAGCGTTGCACAGAAGGACGAGCAGTACTTC. Protein product: CSVAQKDEQYF.

This clone came up a few times. The gene calls are TRBV6-6 and TRBJ1-1; a weak D match, TRBD1 (6 bases). Trimming stripped 1 base from V and 1 base from J, with 13 bases between. The CDR3 runs to 16 residues. Germline V gives CDR1 MNHNY, CDR2 SVGAGI (reference sequence). In DNA form, the CDR3 reads TGTGCCAGCAGTTACTGGGCAGGGGTTTCGAACACTGAAGCTTTCTTT. This gives the protein CASSYWAGVSNTEAFF.

This clone was recorded a few times. V is TRBV6-5 and J is TRBJ1-2; D might be TRBD1 (6 bases). This CDR3 contains 16 residues. Trimming pared 0 bases from V and 5 bases from J, leaving 16 bases between. The germline gives CDR1 MNHEY, CDR2 SVGAGI. In DNA form, the CDR3 reads TGTGCCAGCAGTTACTCGATGAGGGGGACGGGGTATGGCTACACCTTC. The encoded protein is CASSYSMRGTGYGYTF.

This clone was seen a single time. The rearrangement uses TRBV7-2 and TRBJ2-5; 8 bases line up with TRBD2. Losses at the gene ends were 5 bases for V and 5 bases for J; bases not matched to a gene: 7. Germline V gene lookup returns CDR1 SGHTA and CDR2 FQGNSA. CDR3 size: 14 residues. CDR3 DNA: TGTGCCAGCAGCCCCTCTAGCGGGTATGAGACCCAGTACTTC. Protein product: CASSPSSGYETQYF.

The chain joins TRBV5-4 to TRBJ2-1; 13 bases are a match to TRBD2. The J segment lost 9 bases and the V segment lost 4 bases, leaving 7 bases of the junction unmatched. This CDR3 comprises 15 residues. Germline V gene data show CDR1 as SGHNT and CDR2 as YYREEE (reference sequence). The CDR3 is CASSKGLAGDFEQFF. The CDR3 DNA sequence: TGTGCCAGCAGCAAAGGACTAGCGGGAGACTTTGAGCAGTTCTTC.

The chain recombines TRBV5-1 with TRBJ2-2; D is possibly TRBD1 (5 bases). CDR1 and CDR2 from the germline V gene are SGHRS and YFSETQ. The CDR3 sequence is 13 residues long. V was pared by 3 bases and J by 5 bases, with 8 bases between. The CDR3 sequence: CASSSRTTGELFF. CDR3 bases: TGCGCCAGCAGCTCCCGGACAACCGGGGAGCTGTTTTTT.

A word on this clone: An end of the junction does not agree with germline; a read error may underlie this. Other DNA sequences in the same sample also yield this CDR3. The chain employs TRBV28 and TRBJ1-2; D is perhaps TRBD1 (6 bases). CDR1 and CDR2 (germline): MDHEN, SYDVKM. The CDR3 spans 14 residues. CDR3 DNA: TGTGCCAGCAGTCCAGGGGCAAGTTTCTATGGTTACACCTTC. Amino acids: CASSPGASFYGYTF.

This clone has more than one count but fewer than ten. The chain has TRBV5-1 and TRBJ2-1; TRBD2 agrees at 11 bases. The CDR3 is 15 residues long. The V and J ends lost 3 bases and 7 bases, in that order; junction bases with no gene match: 6. Germline loops: CDR1 SGHRS, CDR2 YFSETQ. The CDR3 DNA is TGCGCCAGCAGCTGGGGCGCTAGCGGGGGGAATGAGCAGTTCTTC. It translates to CASSWGASGGNEQFF.

V is TRBV29-1 and J is TRBJ2-1; D is unresolved. From germline, CDR1 is SQVTM and CDR2 ANQGSEA. V was trimmed by 5 bases and J by 6 bases, leaving 11 bases between them. This CDR3 comprises 12 residues. CDR3 in DNA: TGCAGCGTTCTCAGATTCGGCAATGAGCAGTTCTTC. This sequence encodes CSVLRFGNEQFF.

The CDR3 sequence: CSAGGAGNEQFF. The CDR3, as DNA: TGCAGCGCCGGGGGGGCGGGTAATGAGCAGTTCTTC. The chain couples TRBV29-1 to TRBJ2-1, with TRBD2 matching 8 bases. Germline lookup yields CDR1 SQVTM and CDR2 ANQGSEA. J was trimmed by 7 bases and V by 7 bases; bases with no gene match: 6. The CDR3 runs to 12 residues.

This chain joins TRBV18 and TRBJ1-1, with TRBD1 matching over 8 bases. With V trimmed by 3 bases and J by 3 bases, 12 bases remained unmatched. The CDR3 has 17 amino acids. Germline CDR1 is KGHSH and CDR2 is LQKENI. CDR3 residues: CASSPVAGGASDTEAFF. Written as DNA, the CDR3 is TGTGCCAGCTCACCGGTCGCAGGGGGCGCATCGGACACTGAAGCTTTCTTT. The variable domain in full, completed from reference TRBV18 and TRBJ1-1, reads NAGVMQNPRHLVRRRGQEARLRCSPMKGHSHVYWYRQLPEEGLKFMVYLQKENIIDESGMPKERFSAEFPKEGPSILRIQQVVRGDSAAYFCASSPVAGGASDTEAFFGQGTRLTVV.

The rearrangement uses TRBV30 and TRBJ1-5; unclear D gene. Germline assignment: CDR1 GTSNPN and CDR2 SVGIG (reference sequence). V lost 0 bases to trimming and J lost 7 bases, with 10 bases between them. The CDR3 is 13 amino acids. The CDR3 DNA reads as TGTGCCTGGAGTGTAACGGGTGTCCAGCCCCAGCATTTT. This sequence encodes CAWSVTGVQPQHF. The full variable domain, in which reference TRBV30 and TRBJ1-5 provide the parts outside the CDR3, is SQTIHQWPATLVQPVGSPLSLECTVEGTSNPNLYWYRQAAGRGLQLLFYSVGIGQISSEVPQNLSASRPQDRQFILSSKKLLLSDSGFYLCAWSVTGVQPQHFGDGTRLSIL.